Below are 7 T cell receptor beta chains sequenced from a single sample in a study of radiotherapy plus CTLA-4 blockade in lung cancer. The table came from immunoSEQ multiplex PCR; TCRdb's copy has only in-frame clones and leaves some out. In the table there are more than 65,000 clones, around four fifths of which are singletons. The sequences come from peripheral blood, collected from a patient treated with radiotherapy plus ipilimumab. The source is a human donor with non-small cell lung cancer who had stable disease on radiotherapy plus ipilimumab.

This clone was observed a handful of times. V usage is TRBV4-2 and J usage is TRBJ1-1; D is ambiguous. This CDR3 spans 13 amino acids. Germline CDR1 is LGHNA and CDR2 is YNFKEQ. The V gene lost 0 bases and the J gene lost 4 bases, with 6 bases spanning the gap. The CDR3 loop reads CASSQDMGTEAFF. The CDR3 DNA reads TGTGCCAGCAGCCAAGATATGGGCACTGAAGCTTTCTTT.

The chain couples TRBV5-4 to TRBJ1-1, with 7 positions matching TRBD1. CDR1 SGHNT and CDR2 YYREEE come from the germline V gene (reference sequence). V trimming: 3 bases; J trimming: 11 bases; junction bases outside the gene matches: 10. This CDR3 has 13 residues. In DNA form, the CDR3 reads TGTGCCAGCAGCTGGGGACAGCAAGGGGGGGCTTTCTTT. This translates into CASSWGQQGGAFF.

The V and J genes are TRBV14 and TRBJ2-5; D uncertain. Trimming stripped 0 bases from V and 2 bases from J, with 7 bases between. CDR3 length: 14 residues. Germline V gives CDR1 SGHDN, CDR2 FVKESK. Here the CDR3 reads CASSQDLIQETQYF. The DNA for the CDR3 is TGTGCCAGCAGCCAAGATCTGATACAAGAGACCCAGTACTTC. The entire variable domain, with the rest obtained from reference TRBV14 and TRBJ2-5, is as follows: EAGVTQFPSHSVIEKGQTVTLRCDPISGHDNLYWYRRVMGKEIKFLLHFVKESKQDESGMPNNRFLAERTGGTYSTLKVQPAELEDSGVYFCASSQDLIQETQYFGPGTRLLVL.

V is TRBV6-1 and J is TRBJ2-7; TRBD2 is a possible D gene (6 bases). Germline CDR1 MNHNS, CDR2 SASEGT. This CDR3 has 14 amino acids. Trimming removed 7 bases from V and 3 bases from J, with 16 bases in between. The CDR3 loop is CASTLISGRYEQYF. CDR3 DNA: TGTGCCAGCACTTTAATTAGCGGTCGCTACGAGCAGTACTTC.

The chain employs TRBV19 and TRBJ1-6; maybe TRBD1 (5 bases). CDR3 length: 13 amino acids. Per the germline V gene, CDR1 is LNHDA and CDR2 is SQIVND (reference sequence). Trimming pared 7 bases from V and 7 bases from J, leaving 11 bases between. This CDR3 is CASNPDRNSPLHF. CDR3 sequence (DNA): TGTGCCAGTAATCCTGACAGAAATTCACCCCTCCACTTT. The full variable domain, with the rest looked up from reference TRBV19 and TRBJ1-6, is DGGITQSPKYLFRKEGQNVTLSCEQNLNHDAMYWYRQDPGQGLRLIYYSQIVNDFQKGDIAEGYSVSREKKESFPLTVTSAQKNPTAFYLCASNPDRNSPLHFGNGTRLTVT.

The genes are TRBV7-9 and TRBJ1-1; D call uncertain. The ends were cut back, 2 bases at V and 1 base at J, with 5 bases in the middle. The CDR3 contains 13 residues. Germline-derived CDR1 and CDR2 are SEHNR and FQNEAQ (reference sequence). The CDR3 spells CASSLQENTEAFF. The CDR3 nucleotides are TGTGCCAGCAGCTTACAGGAGAACACTGAAGCTTTCTTT.

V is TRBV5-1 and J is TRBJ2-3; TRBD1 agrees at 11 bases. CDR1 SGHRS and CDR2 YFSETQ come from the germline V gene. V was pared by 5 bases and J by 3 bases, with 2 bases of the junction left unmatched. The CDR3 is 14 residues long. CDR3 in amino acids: CASSRDRGTDTQYF. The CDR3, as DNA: TGCGCCAGCAGTCGGGACAGGGGGACAGATACGCAGTATTTT.